This T cell receptor beta chain appears in the sequencing data of a study of cytomegalovirus exposure and HLA in healthy donors. Regarding the study as a whole: The HLA-A and HLA-B alleles of most subjects were reportedly predicted accurately from TCR beta sequences. Upon later analysis, HLA-associated TCR beta chains proved more clonally expanded than other, equally common chains. The classifier reportedly diagnosed cytomegalovirus status with high sensitivity and specificity. A few of the chains that were CMV-associated were confirmed in vitro to be specific for CMV antigens.

About this clone: Its matching antigen is unknown.

PCR involved 60 Vbeta and 13 Jbeta primers. TCRdb's table, derived via immunoSEQ multiplex PCR, lists solely in-frame clones and lacks some. The sample lists 100,000 to 150,000 clones; more than 70% were seen once. Germline loops: CDR1 SNHLY, CDR2 FYNNEI. The CDR3 loop spans 15 amino acids. V gave up 7 bases and J gave up 5 bases; unmatched junction bases: 12. The sequenced sample consisted of PBMCs. This clonotype was sampled from a woman aged 55 to 70 in good health and CMV-seronegative. The chain couples TRBV2 to TRBJ2-7; 9 bases fit TRBD1. The CDR3 DNA is TGTGCCAGCATCCCCAGGAGACAGGGGGACAACGAGCAGTACTTC. It encodes CASIPRRQGDNEQYF.